Given below is one TCR beta chain in context. The sample belongs to a study of blood T cell repertoires in COVID-19. Study context: Both acute and convalescent COVID-19 samples were obtained from the United States, Italy and Spain. T cells, B-cell-depleted T cells, or PBMCs provided the cDNA or gDNA that served as material.

The V gene's germline CDR1 is SGHRS and CDR2 YFSETQ. The CDR3 is made up of 14 amino acids. V was clipped by 0 bases and J by 3 bases; unmatched bases: 2. In the source study's methods: Quantification of nucleated cells was approximated via reference gene primer amplification. TCRdb's table, derived via immunoSEQ multiplex PCR, lists solely in-frame clones and lacks some. V, J and clone size are taken as reported in that table, and D and trimming were inferred from the DNA itself. In the table there are some 210,000 clones, 70% to 90% of which are singletons. This receptor was identified in a woman in her thirties or forties with acute or convalescent COVID-19. The chain uses TRBV5-1 and TRBJ1-1; TRBD1 aligns across 7 bases. Input material: peripheral blood. The CDR3 sequence is CASSLEGADTEAFF. The CDR3 DNA sequence: TGCGCCAGCAGCTTGGAGGGGGCGGACACTGAAGCTTTCTTT.